The 30 T cell receptor beta chains given below trace back to one sample, sequenced in a study of prognosis after radiotherapy for stage I lung cancer (dated by TCRdb to the early 2020s). Sequencing instrument: Illumina HiSeq 3000. Two rounds of multiplex PCR were used to amplify the TCR beta CDR3 region from genomic DNA. In the first PCR round, primers specific to each TRBV and TRBJ gene were used, and the primer sequences were filed in Chinese patent CN105087789A. Clones were called with MiXCR by TCRdb after fastp trimmed the public reads at Q25, and only in-frame beta chains were retained. Each CDR3 protein gets just one entry, which takes the most common genes and DNA from the rows behind it. This sample has approximately 16,000 distinct CDR3 sequences in its table, and over 25% of those were observed once. Of the sample, approximately 31% is held by the ten largest clones. The sample was PBMCs, taken before or after stereotactic body radiation therapy (not recorded which). These TCRs come from a donor aged 50 or older with non-small cell lung cancer.

This clonotype was detected many times. The chain is built from TRBV30 and TRBJ2-1, with D tentatively TRBD1 or TRBD2 (5 bases each). V was pared by 4 bases and J by 3 bases, with 13 bases between. CDR1 and CDR2 (germline): GTSNPN, SVGIG (reference sequence). The CDR3 consists of 14 residues. CDR3 protein: CAWNRDAGYNEQFF. In DNA form, the CDR3 reads TGTGCCTGGAACCGGGACGCGGGCTACAATGAGCAGTTCTTC. The full variable domain, rest sourced from reference TRBV30 and TRBJ2-1, is SQTIHQWPATLVQPVGSPLSLECTVEGTSNPNLYWYRQAAGRGLQLLFYSVGIGQISSEVPQNLSASRPQDRQFILSSKKLLLSDSGFYLCAWNRDAGYNEQFFGPGTRLTVL.

In its sample, this clonotype was seen many times. DNA for the CDR3: TGTGCCAGCAGTTTCGGGCGGGGGGTGGTTAGAAACATTCAGTACTTC. It encodes CASSFGRGVVRNIQYF. The chain recombines TRBV28 with TRBJ2-4, with 8 bases that match TRBD2. CDR1 is MDHEN and CDR2 is SYDVKM in the germline V gene. J lost 6 bases, V lost 3 bases, and 10 bases had no gene match. This CDR3 has 16 amino acids.

This sequence joins TRBV20-1 and TRBJ2-7; D is ambiguous. Germline lookup yields CDR1 DFQATT and CDR2 SNEGSKA (reference sequence). V lost 6 bases and J lost 7, with 22 bases in between. The CDR3 has 14 amino acids. CDR3 coding DNA: TGCAGTGCGAACCGACATGGTGGGGTGGCAGAGCAGTACTTC. Translation: CSANRHGGVAEQYF.

Regarding this clonotype: This likely came from a read error, as a far larger clone is one base away. V usage is TRBV7-2 and J usage is TRBJ2-1; unclear D gene. The CDR3 covers 13 residues. V gave up 6 bases and J gave up 10 bases, with 16 bases separating them. From germline, CDR1 is SGHTA and CDR2 FQGNSA. CDR3 residues: CASSFQPSYEQFF. In DNA form, the CDR3 reads TGTGCCAGCAGTTTCCAGCCCTCCTACGAGCAGTTCTTC.

This clonotype has only a few counts. A read error is possible here, since a much larger clone lies one base away. This likely comes from a read error, as the CDR3 has no conserved phenylalanine or tryptophan at its end. The chain joins TRBV6-2 or TRBV6-3 to TRBJ2-1; D remains unclear. CDR3 length: 13 residues. V lost 7 bases and J 8 bases, leaving 15 bases between the germline ends. Germline V gene data show CDR1 as MNHEY and CDR2 as SVGEGT. This CDR3 is CASKASINDEQFL. The CDR3 bases are TGTGCCAGCAAGGCCAGCATTAACGATGAGCAGTTCCTC.

There are many counts of this clonotype. The chain combines TRBV12-3 or TRBV12-4 with TRBJ2-7; no clear D. V was clipped by 6 bases and J by 1 base, with 10 bases between them. CDR3 size: 13 residues. The CDR3 DNA sequence: TGTGCCAGCAGCTCCCCCGTTTCCTACGAGCAGTACTTC. It encodes CASSSPVSYEQYF.

Regarding this clonotype: This probably arose from a read error, given a far larger clone one base away. The chain recombines TRBV7-9 with TRBJ2-1; 7 bases are a match to TRBD1. There are 15 residues in the CDR3. Germline CDR1 reads SEHNR; CDR2 reads FQNEAQ (reference sequence). The CDR3 nucleotides read TGTGCCAGCAGCCCCTTTCGGGGCAGGGGGATTGAGCAGTCCTTC. This gives the protein CASSPFRGRGIEQSF.

This clonotype was seen repeatedly, ten times or more. This sequence joins TRBV15 and TRBJ2-2, with 10 bases aligning to TRBD1. Germline V CDR1 and CDR2: LNHNV, YYDKDF (reference sequence). V gave up 6 bases and J gave up 4 bases; unmatched junction bases: 8. The CDR3 is 16 residues long. Here the CDR3 DNA reads TGTGCCACCAGGAAACCGGGACAGGGGTTCACCGGGGAGCTGTTTTTT. Protein: CATRKPGQGFTGELFF.

Only a few counts were recorded for this clonotype. The V gene is TRBV4-2, the J gene TRBJ2-5; the match to TRBD1 covers 10 bases. The germline gives CDR1 LGHNA, CDR2 YNFKEQ. The CDR3 contains 16 residues. The V segment lost 1 base and the J segment 4 bases; nucleotides outside the gene matches: 6. In nucleotides, the CDR3 is TGTGCCAGCAGCCAAGCCGGACAGGGGGTAGGAGAGACCCAGTACTTC. It encodes CASSQAGQGVGETQYF.

This clonotype was observed at least ten times. The chain combines TRBV20-1 with TRBJ2-5; D is tentatively TRBD1 or TRBD2 (5 bases each). From germline, CDR1 is DFQATT and CDR2 SNEGSKA (reference sequence). The CDR3 totals 16 residues. The germline V and J ends were trimmed by 3 bases and 5 bases, with 22 bases remaining between them. CDR3 DNA: TGCAGTGCTAGGATAGGTTGGGGGTTCCGACGGGAGACCCAGTACTTC. Translating it yields CSARIGWGFRRETQYF.

This clonotype was seen repeatedly, ten times or more. The chain recombines TRBV28 with TRBJ2-5, with D hard to call. Trimming cost V 4 bases and J 5 bases, with 17 bases left between them. Germline V gene lookup returns CDR1 MDHEN and CDR2 SYDVKM. The CDR3 length is 15 residues. The CDR3, as DNA: TGTGCCAGCAGTTCCGCCTTAAGAGGACGGGAGACCCAGTACTTC. Amino acids: CASSSALRGRETQYF.

In its sample, this clonotype was seen many times. The V gene is TRBV7-9, the J gene TRBJ2-1; possible D gene TRBD1, 6 bases. Trimming cost V 2 bases and J 2 bases, with 10 bases left between them. The germline V gene encodes CDR1 SEHNR and CDR2 FQNEAQ (reference sequence). The CDR3 totals 15 residues. CDR3 DNA: TGTGCCAGCAGCTTACTACAGGGTACCTACAATGAGCAGTTCTTC. Its translation is CASSLLQGTYNEQFF.

The table lists this clonotype with many counts. A read error is possible here, since a much larger clone lies one base away. The V gene is TRBV6-5, the J gene TRBJ2-5; no clear D gene. This CDR3 region has 17 residues. Germline V lookup: CDR1 MNHEY, CDR2 SVGAGI. This CDR3 is CASSYGWTPRYQEAQYF. CDR3 nucleotide sequence: TGTGCCAGCAGTTACGGTTGGACCCCGAGGTACCAAGAGGCCCAGTACTTC.

The table lists this clonotype with many counts. The rearrangement joins TRBV9 to TRBJ2-3; D is possibly TRBD2 (6 bases). CDR1 and CDR2 (germline): SGDLS, YYNGEE. V lost 0 bases and J 3 bases, leaving 14 bases between the germline ends. CDR3 length equals 16 residues. The CDR3 is CASSVGRTRGTDTQYF. CDR3 nucleotides: TGTGCCAGCAGCGTAGGGCGGACCCGGGGGACAGATACGCAGTATTTT.

The table lists this clonotype with many counts. The chain couples TRBV11-2 to TRBJ1-6; 9 bases align to TRBD1. Germline CDR1 reads SGHAT; CDR2 reads FQNNGV. With 4 bases clipped from V and 4 bases from J, the junction kept 8 bases outside the gene matches. This CDR3 comprises 17 residues. CDR3 bases: TGTGCCAGCAGCTGGGTCCGGGACAGGGTATATAATTCACCCCTCCACTTT. Translating gives CASSWVRDRVYNSPLHF.

This clonotype showed up many times. The V and J genes are TRBV5-8 and TRBJ2-7; the D gene is possibly TRBD1 (5 bases). The CDR3 has 13 amino acids. The V end was cut by 5 bases, the J end by 4 bases, with 13 bases between. Looked up from germline, CDR1 is SGHTS and CDR2 is YDEGEE. For the CDR3, the DNA is TGTGCCAGCAGGAAACCGACAGAATACGAGCAGTACTTC. Protein product: CASRKPTEYEQYF.

The chain uses TRBV7-8 and TRBJ2-1; TRBD2 is a possible D gene (5 bases). In germline, CDR1 is SGHVS, CDR2 FQNEAQ. CDR3 length equals 15 residues. The V end lost 6 bases, the J end lost 7 bases, and 19 bases lay between the germline ends. The CDR3 DNA reads as TGTGCCAGCAGTAGCCGCGTGAGGAGGAATAATGAGCAGTTCTTC. As protein: CASSSRVRRNNEQFF.

This clonotype was picked up many times. The chain employs TRBV2 and TRBJ2-5; weak D call: TRBD2 (5 bases). There are 14 residues in the CDR3. Trimming stripped 4 bases from V and 4 bases from J, with 13 bases between. The germline CDR1 and CDR2 sequences are SNHLY and FYNNEI. CDR3 region: CASSALMGRETQYF. The CDR3 DNA reads as TGTGCCAGCAGTGCCTTGATGGGGAGAGAGACCCAGTACTTC. The whole variable domain, remainder taken from reference TRBV2 and TRBJ2-5, is EPEVTQTPSHQVTQMGQEVILRCVPISNHLYFYWYRQILGQKVEFLVSFYNNEISEKSEIFDDQFSVERPDGSNFTLKIRSTKLEDSAMYFCASSALMGRETQYFGPGTRLLVL.

This clonotype showed up just once. The chain links TRBV6-1 to TRBJ2-7; D is ambiguous. The CDR3 is 14 residues long. Trimming left V 2 bases short and J 7 bases short, with 15 bases between. CDR1 and CDR2 (germline): MNHNS, SASEGT. In DNA, the CDR3 is TGTGCCAGCAGTGAATTGCGAGTCTCCTTAGAGCAGTACTTC. Its translation: CASSELRVSLEQYF.

This clonotype was counted at least ten times. The V and J genes are TRBV4-1 and TRBJ2-1; 7 bases align to TRBD1. V dropped 4 bases and J dropped 3; count of bases not matched to a gene: 18. The CDR3 totals 19 residues. Germline V gene data show CDR1 as MGHRA and CDR2 as YSYEKL. CDR3 in DNA: TGCGCCAGCAGCCCTCGGGACAGCCGCTCGACAGGAGGCTACAATGAGCAGTTCTTC. It codes for CASSPRDSRSTGGYNEQFF.

Many counts were recorded for this clonotype. The V gene is TRBV7-6, the J gene TRBJ2-5, with a tentative D call TRBD1 (6 bases). There are 13 residues in the CDR3. V gave up 5 bases and J gave up 5 bases, with 12 bases separating them. Per the germline V gene, CDR1 is SGHVS and CDR2 is FNYEAQ. The CDR3 nucleotides are TGTGCCAGCAGCGAAGGGGGTGGGGAGACCCAGTACTTC. It encodes CASSEGGGETQYF.

With regard to this clonotype: With only one base between it and a far larger clone, this is likely a read error. The CDR3 spells CASRRQRGNTEAFF. In nucleotides, the CDR3 is TGTGCCAGCAGAAGACAGAGAGGAAACACTGAAGCTTTCTTT. The chain recombines TRBV6-4 with TRBJ1-1; the D gene is possibly TRBD1 (5 bases). This CDR3 contains 14 residues. Between the trimmed V and J ends, which lost 6 bases and 2 bases, there was a span of 13 bases. Germline CDR1 is MRHNA and CDR2 is SNTAGT.

This clonotype occurred many times. The rearrangement uses TRBV2 and TRBJ2-7; D uncertain. Germline V gene sequence: CDR1 SNHLY, CDR2 FYNNEI. Trimming pared 3 bases from V and 6 bases from J, leaving 12 bases between. The CDR3 consists of 13 residues. As DNA, the CDR3 is TGTGCCAGCAGTGACGGGCTGGGTCGCGAGCAGTACTTC. It specifies CASSDGLGREQYF.

This clonotype was seen at least ten times. This chain uses TRBV20-1 with TRBJ2-3; 13 bases match TRBD2. Per germline, CDR1 DFQATT and CDR2 SNEGSKA (reference sequence). V was clipped by 6 bases and J by 5 bases; unmatched bases: 5. The CDR3 extends over 14 amino acids. CDR3 sequence: CSARRLAGGDTQYF. CDR3 sequence (DNA): TGCAGTGCCCGCAGACTAGCGGGAGGAGATACGCAGTATTTT.

This clonotype was observed many times. The gene calls are TRBV20-1 and TRBJ2-3; 10 bases agree with TRBD2. Germline CDR1 reads DFQATT; CDR2 reads SNEGSKA (reference sequence). This CDR3 spans 17 amino acids. V trimming: 0 bases; J trimming: 3 bases; junction bases outside the gene matches: 9. The CDR3 coding sequence is TGCAGTGCTAGAGATCCCATAGCGGGGGGTTTAACAGATACGCAGTATTTT. Its protein product is CSARDPIAGGLTDTQYF.

This clonotype showed up many times. This chain uses TRBV7-9 with TRBJ2-3; perhaps TRBD1 as D (5 bases). This CDR3 contains 13 residues. Trimming removed 0 bases from V and 4 bases from J, with 5 bases in between. CDR1 is SEHNR, CDR2 FQNEAQ, per germline (reference sequence). The CDR3 reads CASSLAGADTQYF. The CDR3 DNA is TGTGCCAGCAGCTTAGCAGGGGCAGATACGCAGTATTTT.

This clonotype was counted ten times or more. V and J are TRBV15 and TRBJ1-5; 8 nucleotides agree with TRBD1. This CDR3 is 16 amino acids long. J lost 5 bases, V lost 2 bases, and 8 bases had no gene match. CDR1 LNHNV and CDR2 YYDKDF come from the germline V gene (reference sequence). Written as DNA, the CDR3 is TGTGCCACCAGCAGAAGACAGGGGTTTCGCCATCAGCCCCAGCATTTT. It codes for CATSRRQGFRHQPQHF.

The table lists this clonotype with many counts. The rearrangement joins TRBV7-3 to TRBJ1-3, with a possible D match to TRBD1 (5 bases). Germline-derived CDR1 and CDR2 are SGHTA and FQGTGA. This CDR3 comprises 16 residues. The germline V and J ends were trimmed by 5 bases and 0 bases, with 14 bases remaining between them. The CDR3 DNA sequence: TGTGCCAGCAGCCTGGGGACGGCTTCCTCTGGAAACACCATATATTTT. It is translated as CASSLGTASSGNTIYF.

This clonotype occurred many times. The chain employs TRBV15 and TRBJ2-3, with TRBD2 matching 7 bases. In germline, CDR1 is LNHNV, CDR2 YYDKDF (reference sequence). The CDR3 runs to 16 residues. The ends lost 1 base at V and 0 bases at J; junction bases unmatched: 4. The CDR3 DNA is TGTGCCACCAGCAGAGGCCTAGCGGCTAGCACAGATACGCAGTATTTT. It yields the protein CATSRGLAASTDTQYF.

This clonotype showed up many times. The J gene is TRBJ1-3, the V gene TRBV2; 8 bases are a match to TRBD1. Germline V CDR1 and CDR2: SNHLY, FYNNEI. V shed 4 bases, J shed 0 bases, and the junction held 2 bases outside the gene matches. CDR3 length: 15 residues. The CDR3 here is CASSVDRGSGNTIYF. The CDR3, as DNA: TGTGCCAGCAGTGTAGACAGGGGCTCTGGAAACACCATATATTTT.